The clone carrying this TCR beta chain came up once. The entry originates in a study of cytomegalovirus exposure and HLA in healthy donors. Amplification used 60 Vbeta primers and 13 Jbeta primers. Generated by immunoSEQ multiplex PCR, the TCRdb table keeps only in-frame clones and is missing some. The table shows under 250,000 clones, with 70% to 85% occurring only once. CDR3 length: 11 amino acids. CDR1 is SNHLY and CDR2 is FYNNEI in the germline V gene. Between the trimmed V and J ends, which lost 8 bases and 3 bases, there was a span of 8 bases. The sample was PBMCs. The sequence was obtained from a male donor in good health and CMV-seronegative. The gene calls are TRBV2 and TRBJ2-7; D is uncertain. The CDR3 nucleotides read TGTGCCAGCCGAGTTGGCTACGAGCAGTACTTC. Protein: CASRVGYEQYF.